Below are 17 T cell receptor beta chains sequenced from a single sample in a study of T cell responses to AZD1222 COVID-19 vaccine. Profiling relied on immunoSEQ multiplex PCR, and the TCRdb table lists in-frame clones only, not all of them. Altogether about 130,000 clones are present, approximately 91% being singletons, with the ten largest covering 0.9% to 1.2%. Sequences were derived from peripheral blood, sampled 28 days after the second AZD1222 dose. The origin of the receptors is an adult who received the AZD1222 COVID-19 vaccine.

The rearrangement links TRBV6-5 to TRBJ2-6; no clear D. In germline, CDR1 is MNHEY, CDR2 SVGAGI. V lost 10 bases and J 2 bases, leaving 15 bases between the germline ends. CDR3 length: 15 amino acids. The CDR3 DNA is TGTGCCACCGCGTGGGGTTACACTGGGGCCAACGTCCTGACTTTC. It is translated as CATAWGYTGANVLTF.

The J gene is TRBJ2-2, the V gene TRBV28, with TRBD1 as a possible D gene (5 bases). Germline V gives CDR1 MDHEN, CDR2 SYDVKM. V lost 6 bases and J 1 base, leaving 18 bases between the germline ends. The CDR3 spans 17 residues. CDR3 protein: CASRSRAALRNTGELFF. CDR3 nucleotides: TGTGCCAGCAGGTCCAGGGCAGCTCTGAGGAACACCGGGGAGCTGTTTTTT.

The V and J genes are TRBV25-1 and TRBJ1-1; D call uncertain. This CDR3 is built from 13 residues. Trimming stripped 3 bases from V and 3 bases from J, with 8 bases between. From germline, CDR1 is MGHDK and CDR2 SYGVNS. This CDR3 is CASSDREDTEAFF. CDR3 nucleotides: TGTGCCAGCAGTGACCGGGAGGACACTGAAGCTTTCTTT. The whole variable domain, remainder taken from reference TRBV25-1 and TRBJ1-1, is EADIYQTPRYLVIGTGKKITLECSQTMGHDKMYWYQQDPGMELHLIHYSYGVNSTEKGDLSSESTVSRIRTEHFPLTLESARPSHTSQYLCASSDREDTEAFFGQGTRLTVV.

The chain couples TRBV27 to TRBJ1-5, with D maybe TRBD1 (6 bases). Trimming left V 3 bases short and J 9 bases short, with 24 bases between. The CDR3 extends over 17 amino acids. The V gene's germline CDR1 is MNHEY and CDR2 SMNVEV (reference sequence). CDR3 in amino acids: CASSFTGGADLVGPQHF. The CDR3 DNA reads TGTGCCAGCAGTTTCACGGGGGGCGCGGACCTCGTCGGGCCCCAGCATTTT.

This rearrangement joins TRBV3-1 (or the pseudogene TRBV3-2) to TRBJ2-1; D unresolved. CDR3 size: 14 residues. V lost 0 bases, J lost 7 bases, and 10 bases lay in between. Germline loops: CDR1 LGHDT, CDR2 YNNKEL (reference sequence). CDR3 residues: CASSQDLRRNEQFF. CDR3 in DNA: TGTGCCAGCAGCCAAGATCTGCGACGGAATGAGCAGTTCTTC.

The rearrangement links TRBV24-1 to TRBJ1-3; D is undetermined. The length of the CDR3 is 15 residues. V was trimmed by 2 bases and J by 2 bases, leaving 9 bases between them. Germline V lookup: CDR1 KGHDR, CDR2 SFDVKD. CDR3 loop: CATSDCEYTGNTIYF. The CDR3 region has the DNA TGTGCCACCAGTGATTGTGAGTACACTGGAAACACCATATATTTT.

The chain recombines TRBV28 with TRBJ1-1, with a tentative D call TRBD1 (5 bases). The length of the CDR3 is 13 residues. The V gene's germline CDR1 is MDHEN and CDR2 SYDVKM. V was trimmed by 6 bases and J by 9 bases, leaving 17 bases between them. CDR3 residues: CASRPPTTDKAFF. The DNA for the CDR3 is TGTGCCAGCAGACCCCCAACGACAGATAAAGCTTTCTTT.

The chain couples TRBV6-2 or TRBV6-3 to TRBJ2-7; D not resolved. Trimming cost V 9 bases and J 3 bases, with 12 bases left between them. From germline, CDR1 is MNHEY and CDR2 SVGEGT. CDR3 size: 12 residues. CDR3 DNA sequence: TGTGCCAGTAGCAAAACCTACTACGAGCAGTACTTC. This translates into CASSKTYYEQYF.

The rearrangement uses TRBV6-5 and TRBJ2-5; D remains unclear. Deletions cut 2 bases from V and 5 bases from J, with 6 bases between. CDR1 is MNHEY, CDR2 SVGAGI, per germline. The CDR3 length is 12 residues. The CDR3 loop is CASSYDGETQYF. Written as DNA, the CDR3 is TGTGCCAGCAGTTACGACGGGGAGACCCAGTACTTC.

The rearrangement uses TRBV7-9 and TRBJ2-1; tentative D call: TRBD2 (5 bases). CDR1 and CDR2 (germline): SEHNR, FQNEAQ (reference sequence). V was shortened by 1 base and J by 1 base, with 11 bases between the two germline ends. The CDR3 has 16 amino acids. The CDR3: CASSLDGEGSYNEQFF. The CDR3 nucleotides read TGTGCCAGCAGCTTAGACGGGGAAGGGTCCTACAATGAGCAGTTCTTC. The full variable domain, with the rest looked up from reference TRBV7-9 and TRBJ2-1, is DTGVSQNPRHKITKRGQNVTFRCDPISEHNRLYWYRQTLGQGPEFLTYFQNEAQLEKSRLLSDRFSAERPKGSFSTLEIQRTEQGDSAMYLCASSLDGEGSYNEQFFGPGTRLTVL.

This chain uses TRBV2 with TRBJ1-2, with D hard to call. The CDR3 is 13 residues long. In germline, CDR1 is SNHLY, CDR2 FYNNEI. Trimming removed 8 bases at V and 10 bases at J, with 20 bases between. Written as DNA, the CDR3 is TGTGCCAGCCGTGGCGGCAGGCCGTCTGTCTACACCTTC. This sequence encodes CASRGGRPSVYTF.

The chain joins TRBV30 to TRBJ1-6; D might be TRBD1 (5 bases). This CDR3 is built from 14 residues. Germline V gene lookup returns CDR1 GTSNPN and CDR2 SVGIG (reference sequence). V lost 4 bases to trimming and J lost 7 bases, with 14 bases between them. The CDR3 nucleotides read TGTGCCTGGACCTCCGGGACGGGGAATTCACCCCTCCACTTT. Translating gives CAWTSGTGNSPLHF.

This sequence joins TRBV29-1 and TRBJ2-7; D might be TRBD1 (6 bases). Germline CDR1 and CDR2: SQVTM and ANQGSEA. Trimming removed 6 bases at V and 0 bases at J, with 12 bases between. The CDR3 spans 13 residues. The CDR3 bases are TGCAGCGTAAAAGGGGGTCACTCCTACGAGCAGTACTTC. Its translation: CSVKGGHSYEQYF.

The V call is TRBV2, the J call TRBJ1-5; tentatively, D is TRBD1 (6 bases). CDR3 length equals 15 residues. Germline CDR1 and CDR2: SNHLY and FYNNEI. The ends were cut back, 4 bases at V and 2 bases at J, with 12 bases in the middle. The CDR3 coding sequence is TGTGCCAGCAGTGCTAACAGGGTTGGCAATCAGCCCCAGCATTTT. Its translation is CASSANRVGNQPQHF.

V gene TRBV27 combines with J gene TRBJ2-6; TRBD2 matches 12 bases. Germline-derived CDR1 and CDR2 are MNHEY and SMNVEV (reference sequence). The CDR3 runs to 18 residues. With 3 bases clipped from V and 1 base from J, the junction kept 4 bases outside the gene matches. The DNA of the CDR3 is TGTGCCAGCAGTTTGACTAGCGGGAGTACATCTGGGGCCAACGTCCTGACTTTC. Translated, it gives CASSLTSGSTSGANVLTF.

V gene TRBV29-1 combines with J gene TRBJ2-7; D unclear. CDR3 length: 14 amino acids. The germline gives CDR1 SQVTM, CDR2 ANQGSEA. The germline V and J ends were trimmed by 6 bases and 7 bases, with 22 bases remaining between them. The CDR3 protein is CSVPVLGHFGEQYF. The CDR3 region has the DNA TGCAGCGTCCCCGTCCTAGGGCATTTTGGGGAGCAGTACTTC.

The J gene is TRBJ2-1, the V gene TRBV7-9; possibly TRBD1 for D (5 bases). Trimming stripped 4 bases from V and 5 bases from J, with 12 bases between. CDR3 length: 14 amino acids. CDR1 and CDR2 from the germline V gene are SEHNR and FQNEAQ (reference sequence). DNA of the CDR3: TGTGCCAGCAGCTCAACAGGTTCCGACAATGAGCAGTTCTTC. Residues: CASSSTGSDNEQFF.